This TCR beta chain was sequenced during a study of molecular identifiers for immune sequencing clone quantification. The overall study: Replicates involved a five-way split of RNA from around 18,000 or 91,000 naive CD8 cells, with sequencing of four.

Preparation of the bulk TCR libraries relied on previously described methods and listed TCR primers. TCRdb used MiXCR to reprocess the PCR reads, holding one entry per CDR3 protein. This sample carries about 630,000 distinct CDR3 sequences, around 25% of them seen once, and the ten largest clones take 0.78%. This clonotype was seen more than once but under ten times. What it binds is unknown. General study results and limits: Detectable among approximately 930,000 naive cells, according to reports, was Jurkat TCR RNA spiked in from one cell.

CDR1 and CDR2 from the germline V gene are SGHTS and YDEGEE. CDR3 length: 15 amino acids. V gave up 6 bases and J gave up 1 base, with 17 bases separating them. Sequencing libraries of naive CD8 cells derived from approximately 20,000 to 1,000,000 sorted cells with 10%, 30% or 50% RNA. This receptor was obtained from a human donor in good health. Some libraries in this study had Jurkat cell RNA spiked in. The sequenced material came from naive CD8+ T cells from blood, with Jurkat cell RNA spiked in. Subset reported: FACS-sorted CD8+CD4-CCR7+CD45RA+ naive T cells. The V call is TRBV5-8, the J call TRBJ2-7; D is possibly TRBD2 (6 bases). CDR3 in amino acids: CASTPRSGSSYEQYF. The CDR3, as DNA: TGTGCCAGCACCCCTCGGAGCGGGTCTTCCTACGAGCAGTACTTC. The full variable domain, rest sourced from reference TRBV5-8 and TRBJ2-7, is EAGVTQSPTHLIKTRGQQATLRCSPISGHTSVYWYQQALGLGLQFLLWYDEGEERNRGNFPPRFSGRQFPNYSSELNVNALELEDSALYLCASTPRSGSSYEQYFGPGTRLTVT.